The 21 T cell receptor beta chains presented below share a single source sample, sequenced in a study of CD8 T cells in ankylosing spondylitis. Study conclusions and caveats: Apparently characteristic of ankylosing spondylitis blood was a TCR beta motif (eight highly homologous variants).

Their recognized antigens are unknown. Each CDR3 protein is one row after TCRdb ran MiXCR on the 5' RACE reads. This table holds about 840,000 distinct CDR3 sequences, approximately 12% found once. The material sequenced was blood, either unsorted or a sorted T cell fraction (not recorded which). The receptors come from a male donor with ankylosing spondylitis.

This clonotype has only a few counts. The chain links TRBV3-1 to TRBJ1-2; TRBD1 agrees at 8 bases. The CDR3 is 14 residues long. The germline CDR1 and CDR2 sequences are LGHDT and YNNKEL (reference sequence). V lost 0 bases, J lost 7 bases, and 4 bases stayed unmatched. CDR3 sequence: CASSQDGQGAGYTF. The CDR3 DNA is TGTGCCAGCAGCCAAGATGGGCAGGGGGCTGGCTACACCTTC. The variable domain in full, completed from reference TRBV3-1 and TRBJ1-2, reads DTAVSQTPKYLVTQMGNDKSIKCEQNLGHDTMYWYKQDSKKFLKIMFSYNNKELIINETVPNRFSPKSPDKAHLNLHINSLELGDSAVYFCASSQDGQGAGYTFGSGTRLTVV.

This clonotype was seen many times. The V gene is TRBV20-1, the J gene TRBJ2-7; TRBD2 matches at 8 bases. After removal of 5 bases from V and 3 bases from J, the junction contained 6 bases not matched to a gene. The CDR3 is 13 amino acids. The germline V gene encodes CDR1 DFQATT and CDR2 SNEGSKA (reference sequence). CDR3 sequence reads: CSALRGGNYEQYF. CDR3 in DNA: TGCAGTGCTTTGCGCGGGGGGAACTACGAGCAGTACTTC.

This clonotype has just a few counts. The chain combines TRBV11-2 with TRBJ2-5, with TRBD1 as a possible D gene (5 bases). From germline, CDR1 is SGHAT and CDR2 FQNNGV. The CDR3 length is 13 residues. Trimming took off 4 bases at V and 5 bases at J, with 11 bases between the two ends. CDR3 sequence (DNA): TGTGCCAGCAGCTCATATAAGGGGGAGACCCAGTACTTC. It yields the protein CASSSYKGETQYF.

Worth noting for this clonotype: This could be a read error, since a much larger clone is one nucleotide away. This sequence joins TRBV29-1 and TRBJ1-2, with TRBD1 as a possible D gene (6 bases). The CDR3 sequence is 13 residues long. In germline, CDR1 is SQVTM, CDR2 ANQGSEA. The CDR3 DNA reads TGCAGCGTAGACAGGTCGTCTAACTATGACTACACCTTC. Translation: CSVDRSSNYDYTF.

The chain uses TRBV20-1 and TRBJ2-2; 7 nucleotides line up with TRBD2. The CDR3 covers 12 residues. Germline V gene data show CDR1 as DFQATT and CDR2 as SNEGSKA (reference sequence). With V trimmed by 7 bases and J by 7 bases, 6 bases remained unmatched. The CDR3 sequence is CSVSSGVGELFF. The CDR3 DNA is TGCAGTGTCTCAAGCGGGGTCGGGGAGCTGTTTTTT.

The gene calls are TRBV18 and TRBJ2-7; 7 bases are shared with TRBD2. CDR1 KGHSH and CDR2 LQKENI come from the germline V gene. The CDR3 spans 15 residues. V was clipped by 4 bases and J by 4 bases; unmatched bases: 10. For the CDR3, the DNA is TGTGCCAGCTCACTGGACTGGCGGGAGTTTTACGAGCAGTACTTC. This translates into CASSLDWREFYEQYF. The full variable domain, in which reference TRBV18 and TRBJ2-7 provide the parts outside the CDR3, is NAGVMQNPRHLVRRRGQEARLRCSPMKGHSHVYWYRQLPEEGLKFMVYLQKENIIDESGMPKERFSAEFPKEGPSILRIQQVVRGDSAAYFCASSLDWREFYEQYFGPGTRLTVT.

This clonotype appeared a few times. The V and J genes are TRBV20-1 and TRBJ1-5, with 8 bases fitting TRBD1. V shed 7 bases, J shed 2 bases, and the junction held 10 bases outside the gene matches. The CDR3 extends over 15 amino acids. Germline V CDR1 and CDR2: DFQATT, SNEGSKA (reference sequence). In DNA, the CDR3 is TGCAGTGTTAGCCAGGGGGCGCGTGGCAATCAGCCCCAGCATTTT. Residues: CSVSQGARGNQPQHF.

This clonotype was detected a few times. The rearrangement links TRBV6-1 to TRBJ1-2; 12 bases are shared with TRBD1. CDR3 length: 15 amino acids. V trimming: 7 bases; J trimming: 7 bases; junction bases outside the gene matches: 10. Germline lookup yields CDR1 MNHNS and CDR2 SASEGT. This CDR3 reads CASTDVGQGAFGYTF. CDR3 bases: TGTGCCAGCACCGACGTGGGACAGGGGGCGTTTGGCTACACCTTC.

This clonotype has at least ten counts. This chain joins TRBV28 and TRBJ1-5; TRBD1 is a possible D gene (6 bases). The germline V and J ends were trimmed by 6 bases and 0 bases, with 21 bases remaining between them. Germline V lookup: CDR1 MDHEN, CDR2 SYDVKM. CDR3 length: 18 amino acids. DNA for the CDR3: TGTGCCAGCAGCCGACGGGGGCCGGAGCCCAATAGCAATCAGCCCCAGCATTTT. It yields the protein CASSRRGPEPNSNQPQHF. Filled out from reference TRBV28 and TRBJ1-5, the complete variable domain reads DVKVTQSSRYLVKRTGEKVFLECVQDMDHENMFWYRQDPGLGLRLIYFSYDVKMKEKGDIPEGYSVSREKKERFSLILESASTNQTSMYLCASSRRGPEPNSNQPQHFGDGTRLSIL.

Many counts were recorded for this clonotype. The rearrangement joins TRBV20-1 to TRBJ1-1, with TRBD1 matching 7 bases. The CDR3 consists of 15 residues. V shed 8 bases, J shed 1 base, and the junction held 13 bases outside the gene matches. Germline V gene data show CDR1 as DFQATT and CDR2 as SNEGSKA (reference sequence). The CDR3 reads CSLKSPDRENTEAFF. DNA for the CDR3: TGCAGTCTAAAGAGTCCCGACAGGGAGAACACTGAAGCTTTCTTT.

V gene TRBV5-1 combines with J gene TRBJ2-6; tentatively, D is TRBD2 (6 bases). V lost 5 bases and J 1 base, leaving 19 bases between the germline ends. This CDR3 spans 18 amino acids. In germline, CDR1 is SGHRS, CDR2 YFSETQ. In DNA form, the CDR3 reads TGCGCCAGCAGATCCGCCGGGGGAACGGCATCTGGGGCCAACGTCCTGACTTTC. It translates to CASRSAGGTASGANVLTF.

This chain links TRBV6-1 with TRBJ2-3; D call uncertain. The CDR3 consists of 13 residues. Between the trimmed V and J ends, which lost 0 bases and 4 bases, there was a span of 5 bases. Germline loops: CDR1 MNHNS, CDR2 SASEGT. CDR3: CASSEAWPDTQYF. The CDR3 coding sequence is TGTGCCAGCAGTGAAGCGTGGCCAGATACGCAGTATTTT.

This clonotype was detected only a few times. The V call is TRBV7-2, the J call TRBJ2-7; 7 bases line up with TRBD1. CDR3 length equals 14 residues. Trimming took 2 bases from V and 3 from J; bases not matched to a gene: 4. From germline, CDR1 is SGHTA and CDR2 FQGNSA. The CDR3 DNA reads TGTGCCAGCAGCTTAATCGACAGGGACTACGAGCAGTACTTC. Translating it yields CASSLIDRDYEQYF.

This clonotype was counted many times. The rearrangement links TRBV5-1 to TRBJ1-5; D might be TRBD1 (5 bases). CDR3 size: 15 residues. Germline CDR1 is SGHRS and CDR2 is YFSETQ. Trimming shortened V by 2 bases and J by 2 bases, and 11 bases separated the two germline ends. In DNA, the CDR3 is TGCGCCAGCAGCTTTGATGGGGACGGCAATCAGCCCCAGCATTTT. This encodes CASSFDGDGNQPQHF.

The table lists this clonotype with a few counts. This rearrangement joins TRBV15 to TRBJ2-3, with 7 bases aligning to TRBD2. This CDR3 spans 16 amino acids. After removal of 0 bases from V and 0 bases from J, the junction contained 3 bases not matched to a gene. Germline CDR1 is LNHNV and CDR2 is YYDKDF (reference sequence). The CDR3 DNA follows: TGTGCCACCAGCAGAGAGCAGCGGGGCAGCACAGATACGCAGTATTTT. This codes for CATSREQRGSTDTQYF.

As DNA, the CDR3 is TGTGCCAGCAGCTTGCCTTTAGCGGGGCCTTCCTACAATGAGCAGTTCTTC. It encodes CASSLPLAGPSYNEQFF. The V and J genes are TRBV7-2 and TRBJ2-1, with TRBD2 matching over 8 bases. The trim removed 3 bases at V and 1 base at J, leaving 8 bases unmatched. This CDR3 contains 17 residues. Germline V gives CDR1 SGHTA, CDR2 FQGNSA.

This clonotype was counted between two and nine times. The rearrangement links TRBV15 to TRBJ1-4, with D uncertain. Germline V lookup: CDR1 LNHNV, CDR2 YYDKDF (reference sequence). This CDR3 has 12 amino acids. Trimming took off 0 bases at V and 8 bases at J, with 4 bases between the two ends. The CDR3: CATSRDREKLFF. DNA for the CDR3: TGTGCCACCAGCAGAGATAGGGAAAAACTGTTTTTT.

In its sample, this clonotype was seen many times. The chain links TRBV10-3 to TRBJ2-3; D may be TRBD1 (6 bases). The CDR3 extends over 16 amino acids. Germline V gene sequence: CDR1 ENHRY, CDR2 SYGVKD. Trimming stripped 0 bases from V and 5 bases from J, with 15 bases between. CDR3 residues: CAISESGGGLGDTQYF. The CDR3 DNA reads TGTGCCATCAGTGAGTCCGGTGGGGGCCTGGGAGATACGCAGTATTTT.

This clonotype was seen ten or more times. DNA for the CDR3: TGTGCCAGCAGTGAGCCGGGACAGGGACGTTCCGGGGAGCTGTTTTTT. Translating gives CASSEPGQGRSGELFF. The chain uses TRBV6-1 and TRBJ2-2; 9 bases are a match to TRBD1. V lost 3 bases and J lost 6; bases outside the gene matches: 8. The V gene's germline CDR1 is MNHNS and CDR2 SASEGT. This CDR3 contains 16 residues.

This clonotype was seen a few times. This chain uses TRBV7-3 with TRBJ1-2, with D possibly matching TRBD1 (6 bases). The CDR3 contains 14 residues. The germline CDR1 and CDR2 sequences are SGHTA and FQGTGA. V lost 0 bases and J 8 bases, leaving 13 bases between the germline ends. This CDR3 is CASSLTPGAKGYTF. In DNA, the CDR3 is TGTGCCAGCAGCTTAACGCCAGGGGCCAAAGGCTACACCTTC.

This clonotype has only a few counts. The CDR3 nucleotides are TGTGCCAGCAGCCAAGAGGGGGAGGGCGGAGAGCAGTTCTTC. It specifies CASSQEGEGGEQFF. V usage is TRBV3-1 and J usage is TRBJ2-1; 7 bases fit TRBD2. Germline CDR1 and CDR2: LGHDT and YNNKEL (reference sequence). V gave up 0 bases and J gave up 10 bases; unmatched junction bases: 6. The CDR3 runs 14 residues.